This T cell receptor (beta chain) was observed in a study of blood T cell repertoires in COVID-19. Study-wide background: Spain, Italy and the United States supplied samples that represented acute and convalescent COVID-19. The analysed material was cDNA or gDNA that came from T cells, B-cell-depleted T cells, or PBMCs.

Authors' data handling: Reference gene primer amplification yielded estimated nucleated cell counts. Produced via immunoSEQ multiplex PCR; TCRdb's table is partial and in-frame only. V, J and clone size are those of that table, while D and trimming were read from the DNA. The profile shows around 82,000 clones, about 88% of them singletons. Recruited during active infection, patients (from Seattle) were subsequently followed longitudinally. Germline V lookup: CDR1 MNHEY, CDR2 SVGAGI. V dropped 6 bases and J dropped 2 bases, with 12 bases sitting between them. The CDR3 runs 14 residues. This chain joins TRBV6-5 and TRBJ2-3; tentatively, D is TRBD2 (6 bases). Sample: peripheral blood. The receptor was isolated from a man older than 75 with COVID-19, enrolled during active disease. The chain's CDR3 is CASRPSEYTDTQYF. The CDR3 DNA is TGTGCCAGCAGACCTAGCGAATACACAGATACGCAGTATTTT.